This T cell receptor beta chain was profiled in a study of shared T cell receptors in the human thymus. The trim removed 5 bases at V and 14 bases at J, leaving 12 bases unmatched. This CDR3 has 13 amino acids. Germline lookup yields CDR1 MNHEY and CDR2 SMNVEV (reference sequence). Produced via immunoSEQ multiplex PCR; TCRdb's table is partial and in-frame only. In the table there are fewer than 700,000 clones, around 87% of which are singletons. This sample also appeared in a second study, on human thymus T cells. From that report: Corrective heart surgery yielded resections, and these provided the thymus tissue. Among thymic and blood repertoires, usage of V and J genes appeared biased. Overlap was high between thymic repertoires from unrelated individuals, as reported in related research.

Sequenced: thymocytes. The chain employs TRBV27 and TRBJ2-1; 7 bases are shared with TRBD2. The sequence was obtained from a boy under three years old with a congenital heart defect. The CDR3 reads CASSLNSGMEEFF. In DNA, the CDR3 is TGTGCCAGCAGTCTCAACAGCGGGATGGAGGAGTTCTTC.